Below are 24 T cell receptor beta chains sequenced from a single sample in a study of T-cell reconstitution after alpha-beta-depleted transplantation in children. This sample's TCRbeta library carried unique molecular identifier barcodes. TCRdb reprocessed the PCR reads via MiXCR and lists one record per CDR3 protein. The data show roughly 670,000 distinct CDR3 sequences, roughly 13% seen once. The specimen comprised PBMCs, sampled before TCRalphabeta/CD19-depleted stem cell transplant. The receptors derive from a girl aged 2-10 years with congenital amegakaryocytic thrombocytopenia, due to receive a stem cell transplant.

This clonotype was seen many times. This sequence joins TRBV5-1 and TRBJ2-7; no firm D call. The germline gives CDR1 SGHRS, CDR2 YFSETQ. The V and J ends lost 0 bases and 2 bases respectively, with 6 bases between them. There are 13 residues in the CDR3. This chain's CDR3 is CASSLDPAYEQYF. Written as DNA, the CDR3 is TGCGCCAGCAGCTTGGATCCAGCCTACGAGCAGTACTTC.

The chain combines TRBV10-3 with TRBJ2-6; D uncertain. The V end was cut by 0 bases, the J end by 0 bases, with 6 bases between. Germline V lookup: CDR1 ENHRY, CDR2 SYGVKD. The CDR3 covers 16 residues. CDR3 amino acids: CAISESTGSGANVLTF. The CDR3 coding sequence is TGTGCCATCAGTGAGTCGACGGGCTCTGGGGCCAACGTCCTGACTTTC.

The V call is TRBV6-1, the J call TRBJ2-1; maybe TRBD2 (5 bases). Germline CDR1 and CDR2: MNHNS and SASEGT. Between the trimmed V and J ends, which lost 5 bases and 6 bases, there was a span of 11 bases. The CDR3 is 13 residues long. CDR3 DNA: TGTGCCAGCAGTCCGACTAACGGCAATGAGCAGTTCTTC. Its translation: CASSPTNGNEQFF.

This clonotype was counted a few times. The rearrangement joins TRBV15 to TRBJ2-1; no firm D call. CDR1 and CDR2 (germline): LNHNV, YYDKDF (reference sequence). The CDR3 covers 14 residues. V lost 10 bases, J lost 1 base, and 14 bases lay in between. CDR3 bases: TGTGCCATATCAGACGGTCGTTCCTACAATGAGCAGTTCTTC. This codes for CAISDGRSYNEQFF. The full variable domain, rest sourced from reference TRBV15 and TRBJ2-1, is DAMVIQNPRYQVTQFGKPVTLSCSQTLNHNVMYWYQQKSSQAPKLLFHYYDKDFNNEADTPDNFQSRRPNTSFCFLDIRSPGLGDTAMYLCAISDGRSYNEQFFGPGTRLTVL.

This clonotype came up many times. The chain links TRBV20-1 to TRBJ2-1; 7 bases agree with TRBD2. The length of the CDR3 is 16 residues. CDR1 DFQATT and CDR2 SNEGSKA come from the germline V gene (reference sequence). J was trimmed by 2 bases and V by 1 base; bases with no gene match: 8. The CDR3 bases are TGCAGTGCTAGAGGCCGACTAGCCAATGCCTACAATGAGCAGTTCTTC. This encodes CSARGRLANAYNEQFF.

The CDR3 protein is CSAFGQGISYGYTF. The CDR3 DNA reads TGCAGTGCTTTTGGTCAGGGGATTAGCTATGGCTACACCTTC. The J gene is TRBJ1-2, the V gene TRBV20-1, with D perhaps matching TRBD1 (6 bases). The CDR3 is made up of 14 amino acids. Germline V gene data show CDR1 as DFQATT and CDR2 as SNEGSKA (reference sequence). V lost 5 bases and J 4 bases, leaving 17 bases between the germline ends.

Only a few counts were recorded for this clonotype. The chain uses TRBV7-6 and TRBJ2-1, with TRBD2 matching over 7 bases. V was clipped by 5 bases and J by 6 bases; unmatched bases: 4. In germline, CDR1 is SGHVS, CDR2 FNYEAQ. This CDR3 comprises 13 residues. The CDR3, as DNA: TGTGCCAGCAGCCGGGGGGAGATCAATGAGCAGTTCTTC. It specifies CASSRGEINEQFF. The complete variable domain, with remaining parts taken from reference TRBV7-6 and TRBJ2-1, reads GAGVSQSPRYKVTKRGQDVALRCDPISGHVSLYWYRQALGQGPEFLTYFNYEAQQDKSGLPNDRFSAERPEGSISTLTIQRTEQRDSAMYRCASSRGEINEQFFGPGTRLTVL.

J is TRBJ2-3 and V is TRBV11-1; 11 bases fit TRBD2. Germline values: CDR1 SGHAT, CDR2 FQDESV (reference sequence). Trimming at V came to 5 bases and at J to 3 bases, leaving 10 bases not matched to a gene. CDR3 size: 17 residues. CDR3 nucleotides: TGTGCCAGCAGCCCCACCTGGCTAGCGGGAGGTACAGATACGCAGTATTTT. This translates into CASSPTWLAGGTDTQYF.

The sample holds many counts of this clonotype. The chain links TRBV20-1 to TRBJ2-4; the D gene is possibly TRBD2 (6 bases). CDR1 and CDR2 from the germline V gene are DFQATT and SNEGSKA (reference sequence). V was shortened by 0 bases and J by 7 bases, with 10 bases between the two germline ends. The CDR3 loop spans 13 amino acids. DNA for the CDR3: TGCAGTGCTAGAGAAACTAGCCGGAACATTCAGTACTTC. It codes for CSARETSRNIQYF.

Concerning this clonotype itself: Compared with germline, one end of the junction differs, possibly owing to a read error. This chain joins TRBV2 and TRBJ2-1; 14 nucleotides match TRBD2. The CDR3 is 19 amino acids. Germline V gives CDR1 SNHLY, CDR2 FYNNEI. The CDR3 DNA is TGTACCAGCAGTAGCCCCGGGACTAGCGGGAGTAGCGCCTACAATGAGCAGTTCTTC. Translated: CTSSSPGTSGSSAYNEQFF. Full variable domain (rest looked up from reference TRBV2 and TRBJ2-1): EPEVTQTPSHQVTQMGQEVILRCVPISNHLYFYWYRQILGQKVEFLVSFYNNEISEKSEIFDDQFSVERPDGSNFTLKIRSTKLEDSAMYFCTSSSPGTSGSSAYNEQFFGPGTRLTVL.

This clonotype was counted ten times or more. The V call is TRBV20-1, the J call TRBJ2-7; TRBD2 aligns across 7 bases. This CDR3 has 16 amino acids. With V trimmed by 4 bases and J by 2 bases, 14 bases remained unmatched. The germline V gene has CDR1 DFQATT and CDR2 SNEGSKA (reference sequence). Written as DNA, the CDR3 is TGCAGTGCTACCCAAACTACCGGGACTACCACCTACGAGCAGTACTTC. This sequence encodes CSATQTTGTTTYEQYF.

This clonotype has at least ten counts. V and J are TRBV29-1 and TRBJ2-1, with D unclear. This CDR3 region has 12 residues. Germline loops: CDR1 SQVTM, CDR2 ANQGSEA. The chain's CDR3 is CSAPQHSDEQFF. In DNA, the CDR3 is TGCAGTGCCCCCCAGCACTCGGATGAGCAGTTCTTC.

Here the CDR3 reads CASSFGWNNEQFF. CDR3 nucleotide sequence: TGTGCCAGCAGCTTCGGCTGGAACAATGAGCAGTTCTTC. This chain connects TRBV7-2 to TRBJ2-1; no definite D call. This CDR3 comprises 13 residues. CDR1 and CDR2 (germline): SGHTA, FQGNSA. Trimming shortened V by 3 bases and J by 5 bases, and 8 bases separated the two germline ends.

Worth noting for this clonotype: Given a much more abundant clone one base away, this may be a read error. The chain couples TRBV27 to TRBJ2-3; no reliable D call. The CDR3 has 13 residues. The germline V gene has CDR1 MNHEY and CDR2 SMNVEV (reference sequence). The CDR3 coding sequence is TGTACCAGCAGTTTGATTCTCACAGATACGCAGTATTTT. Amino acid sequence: CTSSLILTDTQYF.

CDR3 DNA: TGTGCCAGCAGCTTGATTGGGGGCGCAGGCTATGGCTACACCTTC. Residues: CASSLIGGAGYGYTF. The chain has TRBV7-9 and TRBJ1-2; TRBD1 might be the D (6 bases). V lost 3 bases, J lost 4 bases, and 15 bases lay in between. CDR1 SEHNR and CDR2 FQNEAQ come from the germline V gene (reference sequence). The CDR3 loop spans 15 amino acids.

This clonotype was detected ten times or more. CDR3 residues: CSARRAGGTNHNEQFF. The CDR3 DNA follows: TGCAGTGCTAGAAGGGCGGGAGGCACTAACCACAATGAGCAGTTCTTC. This chain uses TRBV20-1 with TRBJ2-1; TRBD2 aligns across 8 bases. The germline CDR1 and CDR2 sequences are DFQATT and SNEGSKA (reference sequence). J was trimmed by 5 bases and V by 2 bases; bases with no gene match: 11. This CDR3 region has 16 residues.

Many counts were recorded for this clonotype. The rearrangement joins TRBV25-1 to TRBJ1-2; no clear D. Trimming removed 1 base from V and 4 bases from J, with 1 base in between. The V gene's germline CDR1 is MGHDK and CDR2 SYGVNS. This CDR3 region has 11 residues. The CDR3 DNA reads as TGTGCCAGCAGTGAATCCTATGGCTACACCTTC. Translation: CASSESYGYTF.

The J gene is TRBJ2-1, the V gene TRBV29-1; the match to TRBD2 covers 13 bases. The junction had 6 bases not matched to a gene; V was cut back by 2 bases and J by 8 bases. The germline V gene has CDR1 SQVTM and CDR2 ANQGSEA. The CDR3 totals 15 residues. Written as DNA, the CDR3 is TGCAGCGTTGAACGGACTAGCGGGAGAAATGATGAGCAGTTCTTC. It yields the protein CSVERTSGRNDEQFF.

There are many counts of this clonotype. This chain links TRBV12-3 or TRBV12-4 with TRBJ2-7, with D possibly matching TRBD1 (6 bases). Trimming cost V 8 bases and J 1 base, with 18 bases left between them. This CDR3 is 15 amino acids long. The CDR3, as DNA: TGTGCCAGCGGTACCCAGGGGCCTTCTTCCTACGAGCAGTACTTC. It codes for CASGTQGPSSYEQYF.

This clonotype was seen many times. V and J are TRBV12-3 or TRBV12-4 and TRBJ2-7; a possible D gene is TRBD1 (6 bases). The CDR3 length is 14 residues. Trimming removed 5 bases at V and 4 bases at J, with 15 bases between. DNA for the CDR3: TGTGCCAGCAGTCCGAAGGGGGTGGGATACGAGCAGTACTTC. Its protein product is CASSPKGVGYEQYF.

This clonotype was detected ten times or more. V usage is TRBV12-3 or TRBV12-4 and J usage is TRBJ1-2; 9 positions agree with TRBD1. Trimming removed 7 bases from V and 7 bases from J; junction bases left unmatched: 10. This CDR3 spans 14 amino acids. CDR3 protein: CASTITGGIVGYTF. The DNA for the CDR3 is TGTGCCAGCACTATAACAGGGGGCATTGTTGGCTACACCTTC.

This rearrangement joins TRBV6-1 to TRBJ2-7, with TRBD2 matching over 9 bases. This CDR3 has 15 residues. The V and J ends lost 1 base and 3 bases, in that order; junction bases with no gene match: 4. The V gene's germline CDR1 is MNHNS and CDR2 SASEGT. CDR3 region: CASSEGTSVYYEQYF. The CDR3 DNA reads TGTGCCAGCAGTGAAGGGACTAGCGTGTACTACGAGCAGTACTTC.

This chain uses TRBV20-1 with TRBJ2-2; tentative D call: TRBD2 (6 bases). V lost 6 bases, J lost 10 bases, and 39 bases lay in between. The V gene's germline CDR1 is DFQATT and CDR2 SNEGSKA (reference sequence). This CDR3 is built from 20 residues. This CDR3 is CSAPAQGGVVGPNGAEELFF. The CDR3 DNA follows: TGCAGTGCCCCGGCTCAGGGCGGGGTAGTGGGCCCGAACGGGGCCGAGGAGCTGTTTTTT.

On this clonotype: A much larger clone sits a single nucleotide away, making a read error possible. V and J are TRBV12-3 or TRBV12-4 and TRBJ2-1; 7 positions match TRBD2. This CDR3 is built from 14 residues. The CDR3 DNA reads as TGTGCCAGCAACGGACTAGGCTCCTACAATGAGCATTTCTTC. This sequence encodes CASNGLGSYNEHFF.